This T cell receptor (beta chain) was sequenced during a study of PD-1 blockade in classical Hodgkin lymphoma (dated by TCRdb to 2020 to 2021). Concerning the study at large: Nivolumab dosing was 3 mg/kg intravenously every 2 weeks, continuing until either disease progression or unacceptable toxicity. The study used CyTOF and TCR beta sequencing to define a peripheral blood immune signature of response to PD-1 blockade in classical Hodgkin lymphoma.

The time point label of this sample denotes: cycle 1 day 1 (C1D1), immediately before nivolumab initiation. All trial patients had relapsed after autologous stem cell transplantation, with cohorts A, B and C differing in prior brentuximab vedotin exposure. CD4+ T cells were purified from thawed PBMCs by magnetic negative selection with a Miltenyi CD4+ T cell isolation kit. The trial cohort was composed of approximately 60 patients with relapsed/refractory classical Hodgkin lymphoma, for whom complete response, partial response or progressive disease was recorded as best overall response. In the multi-cohort phase II CheckMate 205 trial, trial patients received single-agent nivolumab. An independent review committee assessed best overall response by applying the 2007 International Working Group response criteria. Trial PBMCs were collected just before the start of nivolumab (C1D1) and during therapy at cycle 2 day 1 and cycle 4 day 1. Peripheral blood was collected in 8 mL Vacutainer Cell Preparation Tubes, from which PBMCs were isolated by centrifugation and then cryopreserved. Purified CD4+ and CD8+ fractions were prepared only for cases where an additional PBMC sample was available. Magnetically labelled cells were removed on LS columns in a quadroMACS separator, and the flow-through was collected as the purified fraction.

Broad study findings and their caveats: Baseline TCR diversity was reported as lower in newly diagnosed patients than in healthy donors, and lower still in relapsed/refractory patients. Diversity was lower in patients who began nivolumab less than 1 year after ASCT, so these patients were left out of later analyses to avoid confounding by immune reconstitution. Only a single clinical trial cohort was studied, and what caused the repertoire differences, possibly disease activity or prior therapy, remained undefined. Baseline diversity similar to that of newly diagnosed patients was observed in trial patients achieving complete response, whereas significantly lower diversity was observed in partial responders and progressors. CD4+ but not CD8+ TCR diversity rose significantly by C4D1 (p=0.0027 vs p=0.16), most apparent in complete responders (p=0.02).

Turning to this clone: Its antigen is still unknown. Per-base quality was not reported, and no clone a single base away is much larger than it.

Based on the germline V gene (reference sequence), the CDR1 and CDR2 sequences are LNHDA and SQIVND. Germline trimming: 11 bases from V, 4 bases from J; junction bases outside gene matches: 9. The CDR3 runs 14 amino acids, cysteine and phenylalanine included. Only the CDR3 portion is preserved as DNA: 42 bases, with reading frame beginning at the first base. The Qiagen DNeasy kit was used to extract genomic DNA both from unsorted PBMCs and from the negatively selected CD4+ and CD8+ fractions. TCR beta CDR3 regions were amplified by immunoSEQ multiplex PCR using primers annealing to V and J segments. A synthetic immune receptor repertoire was used to minimize amplification bias, and remaining bias was computationally removed after sequencing. The study's processing was this. Custom Python scripts were used to quantify repertoire diversity as the Shannon entropy index. Unsorted, CD4+ and CD8+ repertoires were analyzed separately, except in combined analyses where CD4+ and CD8+ sequences were merged in silico. Clonal expansion was defined as a frequency increase of at least 2-fold after treatment compared with C1D1, and clones undetected at baseline were assigned a pseudocount of 0.5. Singleton clones were defined as clones with 0 or 1 copy at C1D1, and non-singleton clones were defined as clones with 2 or more copies. Clones expanded in unsorted samples were labelled as CD4+, CD8+ or unknown by matching protein sequences in sorted samples from the same patient. Wilcoxon tests on paired samples were used to test changes in diversity from C1D1 to C4D1. TCRdb provides this immuneACCESS table in a form limited to in-frame rearrangements. Some clones are lacking; in checked studies, under half of them reflect an unresolved V gene, and why the rest are absent is not known. That table furnishes V, J and clone size, whereas the DNA furnished D and trimming. For this sample there are around 7,700 clones; 80% to 90% appear just once. The ten biggest clones cover approximately 1.7% of the sample.

Rearrangement joined TRBV19 to TRBJ2-2; TRBD2 agrees with 8 junctional bases. This clonotype was obtained from a human donor with classical Hodgkin lymphoma. The specimen was CD4+ T cells from blood, collected at baseline. The DNA sequence follows: TGTGCCTGCGGGGGGTGGCTTACCACCGGGGAGCTGTTTTTT. Translated, this is CACGGWLTTGELFF.